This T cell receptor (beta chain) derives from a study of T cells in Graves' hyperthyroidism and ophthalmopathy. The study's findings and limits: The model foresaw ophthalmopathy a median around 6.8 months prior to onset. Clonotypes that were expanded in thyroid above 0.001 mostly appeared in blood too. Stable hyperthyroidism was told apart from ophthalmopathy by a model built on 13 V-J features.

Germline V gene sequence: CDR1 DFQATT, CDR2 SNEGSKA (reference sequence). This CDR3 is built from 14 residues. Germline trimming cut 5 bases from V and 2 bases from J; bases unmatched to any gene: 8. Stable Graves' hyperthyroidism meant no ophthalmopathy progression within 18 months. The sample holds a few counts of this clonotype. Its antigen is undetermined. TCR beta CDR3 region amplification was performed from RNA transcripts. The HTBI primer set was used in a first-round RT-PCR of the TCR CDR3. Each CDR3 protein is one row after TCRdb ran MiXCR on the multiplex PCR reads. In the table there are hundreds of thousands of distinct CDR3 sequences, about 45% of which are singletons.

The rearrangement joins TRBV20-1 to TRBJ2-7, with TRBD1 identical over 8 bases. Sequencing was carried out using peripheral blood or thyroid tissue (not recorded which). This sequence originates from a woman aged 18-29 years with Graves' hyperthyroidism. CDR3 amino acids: CSALGQGRPYEQYF. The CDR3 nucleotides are TGCAGTGCTCTCGGACAGGGAAGGCCCTACGAGCAGTACTTC.